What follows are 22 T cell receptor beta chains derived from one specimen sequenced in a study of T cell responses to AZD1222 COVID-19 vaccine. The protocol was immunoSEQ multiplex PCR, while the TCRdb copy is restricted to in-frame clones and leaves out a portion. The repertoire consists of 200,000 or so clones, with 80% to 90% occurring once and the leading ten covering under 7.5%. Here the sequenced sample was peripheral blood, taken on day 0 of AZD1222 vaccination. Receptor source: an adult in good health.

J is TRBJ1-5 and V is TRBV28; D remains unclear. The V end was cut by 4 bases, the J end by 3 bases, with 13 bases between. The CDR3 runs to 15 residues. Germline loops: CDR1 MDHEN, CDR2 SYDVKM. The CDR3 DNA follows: TGTGCCAGCAGTTCTCTCGGTCCGAACAATCAGCCCCAGCATTTT. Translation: CASSSLGPNNQPQHF.

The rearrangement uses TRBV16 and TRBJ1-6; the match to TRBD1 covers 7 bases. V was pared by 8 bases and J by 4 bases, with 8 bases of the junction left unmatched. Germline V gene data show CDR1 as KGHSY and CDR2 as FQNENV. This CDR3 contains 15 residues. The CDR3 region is CASRGLGQYNSPLHF. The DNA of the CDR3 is TGTGCCAGCCGCGGACTGGGACAGTATAATTCACCCCTCCACTTT.

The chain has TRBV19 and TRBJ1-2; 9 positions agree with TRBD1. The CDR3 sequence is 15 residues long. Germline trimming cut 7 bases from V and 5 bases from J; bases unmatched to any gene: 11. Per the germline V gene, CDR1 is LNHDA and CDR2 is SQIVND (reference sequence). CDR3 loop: CASTMGQGRRYGYTF. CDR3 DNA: TGTGCCAGTACTATGGGACAGGGAAGACGGTATGGCTACACCTTC. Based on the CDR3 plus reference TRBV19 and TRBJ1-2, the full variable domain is DGGITQSPKYLFRKEGQNVTLSCEQNLNHDAMYWYRQDPGQGLRLIYYSQIVNDFQKGDIAEGYSVSREKKESFPLTVTSAQKNPTAFYLCASTMGQGRRYGYTFGSGTRLTVV.

The CDR3 protein is CASNLGLPYGYTF. As DNA, the CDR3 is TGTGCCAGCAACCTAGGACTGCCCTATGGCTACACCTTC. The chain combines TRBV21-1 with TRBJ1-2. TRBV21-1 is an annotated pseudogene. The CDR3 extends over 13 amino acids.

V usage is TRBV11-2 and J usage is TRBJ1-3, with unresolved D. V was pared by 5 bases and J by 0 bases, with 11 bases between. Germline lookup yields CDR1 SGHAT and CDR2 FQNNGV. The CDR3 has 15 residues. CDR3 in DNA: TGTGCCAGCAGCAATCGACAAACCTCTGGAAACACCATATATTTT. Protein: CASSNRQTSGNTIYF.

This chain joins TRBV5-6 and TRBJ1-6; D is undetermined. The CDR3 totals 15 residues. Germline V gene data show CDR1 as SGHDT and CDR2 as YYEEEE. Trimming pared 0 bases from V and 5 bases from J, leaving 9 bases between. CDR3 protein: CASSLGRNNNSPLHF. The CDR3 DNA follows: TGTGCCAGCAGCTTGGGCAGAAATAATAATTCACCCCTCCACTTT. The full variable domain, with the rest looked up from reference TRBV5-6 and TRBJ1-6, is DAGVTQSPTHLIKTRGQQVTLRCSPKSGHDTVSWYQQALGQGPQFIFQYYEEEERQRGNFPDRFSGHQFPNYSSELNVNALLLGDSALYLCASSLGRNNNSPLHFGNGTRLTVT.

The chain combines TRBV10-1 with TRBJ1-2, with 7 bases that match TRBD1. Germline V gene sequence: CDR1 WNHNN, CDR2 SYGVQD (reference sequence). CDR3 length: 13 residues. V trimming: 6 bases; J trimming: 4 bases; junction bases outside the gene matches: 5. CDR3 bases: TGCGCCAGCAGCCTGGGACAGACCTATGGCTACACCTTC. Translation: CASSLGQTYGYTF.

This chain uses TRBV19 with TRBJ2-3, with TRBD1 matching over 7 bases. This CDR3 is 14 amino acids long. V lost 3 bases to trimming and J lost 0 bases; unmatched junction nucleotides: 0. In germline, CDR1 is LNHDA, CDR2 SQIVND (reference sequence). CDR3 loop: CASSMGQSTDTQYF. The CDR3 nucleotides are TGTGCCAGTAGTATGGGACAGAGCACAGATACGCAGTATTTT.

The CDR3 here is CSVESTDTQYF. The CDR3 DNA reads TGCAGCGTTGAGAGTACAGATACGCAGTATTTT. The chain has TRBV29-1 and TRBJ2-3, with no clear D. V lost 3 bases and J 3 bases, leaving 4 bases between the germline ends. There are 11 residues in the CDR3. The germline CDR1 and CDR2 sequences are SQVTM and ANQGSEA.

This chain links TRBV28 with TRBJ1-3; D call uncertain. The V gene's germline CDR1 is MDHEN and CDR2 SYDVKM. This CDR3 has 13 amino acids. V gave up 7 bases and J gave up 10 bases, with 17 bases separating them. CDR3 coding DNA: TGTGCCAGCACCCACGGAAGGGATTGGACCATATATTTT. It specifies CASTHGRDWTIYF.

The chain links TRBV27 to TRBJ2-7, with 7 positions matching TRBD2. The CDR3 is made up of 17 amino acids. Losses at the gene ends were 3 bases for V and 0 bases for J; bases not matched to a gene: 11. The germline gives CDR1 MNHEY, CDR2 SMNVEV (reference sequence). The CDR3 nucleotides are TGTGCCAGCAGTTTGGGGGTAAGCGGGACTTTCTCCTACGAGCAGTACTTC. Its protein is CASSLGVSGTFSYEQYF.

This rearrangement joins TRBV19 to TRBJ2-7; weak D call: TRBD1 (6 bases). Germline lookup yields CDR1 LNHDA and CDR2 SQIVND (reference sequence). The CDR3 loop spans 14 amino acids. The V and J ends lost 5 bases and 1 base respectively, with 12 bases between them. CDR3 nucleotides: TGTGCCAGTAGTGCCCGGGACACTTCCTACGAGCAGTACTTC. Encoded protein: CASSARDTSYEQYF.

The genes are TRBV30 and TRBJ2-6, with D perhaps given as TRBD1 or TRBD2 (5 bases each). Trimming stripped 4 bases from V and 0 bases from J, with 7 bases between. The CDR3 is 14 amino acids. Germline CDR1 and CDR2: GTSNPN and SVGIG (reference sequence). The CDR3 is CAWTGSSGANVLTF. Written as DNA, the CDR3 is TGTGCCTGGACAGGGAGCTCTGGGGCCAACGTCCTGACTTTC.

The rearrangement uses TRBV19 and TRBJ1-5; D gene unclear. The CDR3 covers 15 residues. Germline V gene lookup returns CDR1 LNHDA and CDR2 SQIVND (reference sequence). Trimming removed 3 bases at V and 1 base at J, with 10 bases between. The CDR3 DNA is TGTGCCAGTAGTATTAGCCGCTTGAGCAATCAGCCCCAGCATTTT. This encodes CASSISRLSNQPQHF.

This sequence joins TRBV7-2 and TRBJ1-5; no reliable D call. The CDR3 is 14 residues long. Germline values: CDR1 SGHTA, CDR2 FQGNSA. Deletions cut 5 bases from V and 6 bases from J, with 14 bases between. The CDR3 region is CASSPPGTGQPQHF. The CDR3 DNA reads TGTGCCAGCAGCCCCCCCGGAACTGGTCAGCCCCAGCATTTT.

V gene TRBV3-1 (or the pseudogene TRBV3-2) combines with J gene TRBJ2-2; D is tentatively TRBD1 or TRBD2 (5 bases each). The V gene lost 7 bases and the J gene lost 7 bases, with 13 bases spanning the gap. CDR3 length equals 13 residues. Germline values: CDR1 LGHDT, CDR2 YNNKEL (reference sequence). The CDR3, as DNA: TGTGCCAGCAACTCAAGGGGAGTCGGGGAGCTGTTTTTT. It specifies CASNSRGVGELFF.

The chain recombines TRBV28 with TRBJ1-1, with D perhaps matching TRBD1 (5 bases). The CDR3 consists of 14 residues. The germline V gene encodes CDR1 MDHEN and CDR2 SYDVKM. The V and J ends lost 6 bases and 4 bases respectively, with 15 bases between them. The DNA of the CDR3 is TGTGCCAGCAGCTCGACAGCGTACCCCACTGAAGCTTTCTTT. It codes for CASSSTAYPTEAFF.

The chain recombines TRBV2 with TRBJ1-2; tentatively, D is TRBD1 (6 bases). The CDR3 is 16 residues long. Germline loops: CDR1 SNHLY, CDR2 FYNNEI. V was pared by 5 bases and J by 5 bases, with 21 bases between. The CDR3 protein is CASSYAGTSGSYGYTF. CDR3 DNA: TGTGCCAGCAGTTACGCCGGGACATCGGGATCTTATGGCTACACCTTC.

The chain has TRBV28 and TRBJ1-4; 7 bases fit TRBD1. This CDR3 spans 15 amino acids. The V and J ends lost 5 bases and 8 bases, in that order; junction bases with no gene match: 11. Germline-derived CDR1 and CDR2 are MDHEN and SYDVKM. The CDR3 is CASSARQGATEKLFF. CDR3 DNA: TGTGCCAGCAGTGCGAGACAGGGTGCCACAGAAAAACTGTTTTTT.

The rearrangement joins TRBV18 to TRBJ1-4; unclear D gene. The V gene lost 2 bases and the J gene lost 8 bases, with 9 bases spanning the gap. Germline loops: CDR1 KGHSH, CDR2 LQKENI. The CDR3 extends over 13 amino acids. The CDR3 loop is CASSPGEGEKLFF. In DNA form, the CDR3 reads TGTGCCAGCTCACCAGGGGAGGGAGAAAAACTGTTTTTT.

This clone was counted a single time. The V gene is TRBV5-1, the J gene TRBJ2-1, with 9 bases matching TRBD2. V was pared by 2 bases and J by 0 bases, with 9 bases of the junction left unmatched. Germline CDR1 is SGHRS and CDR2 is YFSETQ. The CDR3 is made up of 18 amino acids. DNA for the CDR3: TGCGCCAGCAGCTTCTTTTCTAGCGGGACCCTCTCCTACAATGAGCAGTTCTTC. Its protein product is CASSFFSSGTLSYNEQFF.

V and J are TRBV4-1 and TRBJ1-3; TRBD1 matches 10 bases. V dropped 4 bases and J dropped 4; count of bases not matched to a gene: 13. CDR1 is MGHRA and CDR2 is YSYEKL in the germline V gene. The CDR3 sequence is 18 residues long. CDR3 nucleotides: TGCGCCAGCAGCCGAGTTTCCGGGACAGGGGCGATCGGAAACACCATATATTTT. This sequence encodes CASSRVSGTGAIGNTIYF.